These T cell receptor beta chains were read from a single sample in a study of Ad26.COV2.S vaccination and SARS-CoV-2 variants. Libraries were prepared by immunoSEQ multiplex PCR; TCRdb keeps only in-frame clonotypes and omits some of them. The sample consists of about 350,000 clones, about 88% of them appearing once. The material sequenced was peripheral blood, taken in a trial of Ad26.COV2.S vaccine versus placebo. The receptors were sampled from a person aged 18-60 years who received the Ad26.COV2.S COVID-19 vaccine or a placebo. Both conserved end residues are part of each CDR3. A D gene is named only where the DNA matches it firmly. The size of a clone is reported for some rows only, either as once, few or many, or as a class for expanded clones.

>NA|TRBV19|TRBJ1-2|NA
TGTGCCAGTAGTATCCCGTACACGATATATGGCTACACCTTC
CASSIPYTIYGYTF
>NA|TRBV30|TRBJ1-5|NA
TGTGCCTGGAGTGTACATGGTGGGGGTCAGCCCCAGCATTTT
CAWSVHGGGQPQHF
>few|TRBV6-1|TRBJ2-7|NA
TGTGCCAGCAGTGACAGGGGGGTGAAGCAGTACTTC
CASSDRGVKQYF
>NA|TRBV7-9|TRBJ2-5|NA
TGTGCCAGCAGCGCGGGCTCTAGCGCCCGGGACGAGACCCAGTACTTC
CASSAGSSARDETQYF
>NA|TRBV11-2|TRBJ2-1|TRBD2
TGTGCCAGCAGCTTAGGGGTAGCGGGAGGGCCCTACAATGAGCAGTTCTTC
CASSLGVAGGPYNEQFF
>NA|TRBV18|TRBJ2-2|NA
TGTGCCAGCGACCGGGGCCCCGGGGAGCTGTTTTTT
CASDRGPGELFF
>few|TRBV5-4|TRBJ1-4|NA
TGTGCCAGCAGCCCCCAAGAGGGGCAGAATGAAAAACTGTTTTTT
CASSPQEGQNEKLFF
>NA|TRBV27|TRBJ2-7|TRBD1
TGTGCCAGCAGTTTATCTCTCCCTCGGGACAGCTCCTACGAGCAGTACTTC
CASSLSLPRDSSYEQYF
>NA|TRBV5-6|TRBJ1-1|TRBD1
TGTGCCAGCACTAGGGACAGGGGGGTTGAAGCTTTCTTT
CASTRDRGVEAFF
>once|TRBV3-1/TRBV3-2|TRBJ1-1|NA
TGTGCCAGCAGCCAAAACACTGAAGCTTTCTTT
CASSQNTEAFF
>NA|TRBV7-9|TRBJ2-1|NA
TGTGCCAGCAGCGCGGACAGTCCGCAAAACAATGAGCAGTTCTTC
CASSADSPQNNEQFF
>NA|TRBV29-1|TRBJ2-1|TRBD1
TGCAGCGTTGAAGGGGACCCGGGACAGGGGAGGAATGAGCAGTTCTTC
CSVEGDPGQGRNEQFF
>NA|TRBV18|TRBJ2-7|TRBD1
TGTGCCAGCTCACTCCTCCGGGACAGGGCAACCTACGAGCAGTACTTC
CASSLLRDRATYEQYF
>NA|TRBV28|TRBJ1-5|NA
TGTGCCAGCAGCCCTCGGGGCTATAGCAATCAGCCCCAGCATTTT
CASSPRGYSNQPQHF
>NA|TRBV7-2|TRBJ2-5|NA
TGTGCCAGCAGCCCCGGGAAGGAGACCCAGTACTTC
CASSPGKETQYF
>NA|TRBV7-2|TRBJ2-5|TRBD2
TGTGCCAGCAGCTTAGGTTTCGCTAGCGGGAGGTCAGAGACCCAGTACTTC
CASSLGFASGRSETQYF
>NA|TRBV7-2|TRBJ1-3|NA
TGTGCCAGCAGCTTTCAAGGACTCTCTGGAAACACCATATATTTT
CASSFQGLSGNTIYF
>NA|TRBV9|TRBJ1-1|NA
TGTGCCAGCAGCGTAGGCCTTTACACTGAAGCTTTCTTT
CASSVGLYTEAFF
>NA|TRBV30|TRBJ1-2|NA
TGTGCCTGGAGTTATCGGGCAGCCCACATCCCCAACTATGGCTACACCTTC
CAWSYRAAHIPNYGYTF
>once|TRBV5-4|TRBJ2-2|NA
TGTGCCAGCAGCGGGGGGACGAACCGGGACACCGGGGAGCTGTTTTTT
CASSGGTNRDTGELFF
>NA|TRBV7-8|TRBJ2-2|NA
TGTGCCAGCAGCTACGGGTCCGGGGAGCTGTTTTTT
CASSYGSGELFF
>NA|TRBV6-5|TRBJ1-3|NA
TGTGCCAGCAGCTACAGTGTACTCTCTGGAAACACCATATATTTT
CASSYSVLSGNTIYF
>few|TRBV24-1|TRBJ2-2|TRBD2
TGTGCCACCAGTGACCCCGGGACTAGCGGGAGGGCCCGCACCGGGGAGCTGTTTTTT
CATSDPGTSGRARTGELFF
>NA|TRBV4-3|TRBJ2-3|TRBD2
TGCGCCAGCAGCCAAGATTACCGGGGGGGCCCAGATACGCAGTATTTT
CASSQDYRGGPDTQYF
>NA|TRBV9|TRBJ2-7|NA
TGTGCCAGCAGCAAACCCACTAGCTCCTACGAGCAGTACTTC
CASSKPTSSYEQYF
>once|TRBV7-8|TRBJ2-1|TRBD2
TGTGCCAGCAGCCCCCCACGTAGCGGGGGCTATGAGCAGTTCTTC
CASSPPRSGGYEQFF
>NA|TRBV2|TRBJ2-3|TRBD2
TGTGCCAGCAGTGGTACTAGCGGTCGCAGCACAGATACGCAGTATTTT
CASSGTSGRSTDTQYF
>NA|TRBV30|TRBJ1-1|NA
TGTGCCTGGAGCGCAGGAACTCACCGGGCTTTCTTT
CAWSAGTHRAFF
>NA|TRBV7-6|TRBJ2-3|NA
TGTGCCAGCAGCTTAGGTTTGCCGGACCAGAGCACAGATACGCAGTATTTT
CASSLGLPDQSTDTQYF
>NA|TRBV27|TRBJ1-1|NA
TGTGCCAGCGGCCGAATGAGGCCGTCTATGAACACTGAAGCTTTCTTT
CASGRMRPSMNTEAFF
>NA|TRBV5-5|TRBJ2-7|NA
TGTGCCAGCAGCTTGGAGGCCCACGGGGGCTACGAGCAGTACTTC
CASSLEAHGGYEQYF